A single sample is the source of the 14 T cell receptor beta chains below, sequenced in a study of blood T cell repertoires in COVID-19. Profiling relied on immunoSEQ multiplex PCR, and the TCRdb table lists in-frame clones only, not all of them. The sample lists just under 30,000 clones; 85% to 90% were seen once. The sequencing sample was made of peripheral blood. Every receptor here comes from an elderly man with acute or convalescent COVID-19.

This chain links TRBV10-3 with TRBJ2-1, with D perhaps TRBD1 (5 bases). The germline V gene encodes CDR1 ENHRY and CDR2 SYGVKD. V dropped 4 bases and J dropped 5 bases, with 6 bases sitting between them. The CDR3 is 12 amino acids. The CDR3 region has the DNA TGTGCCATCAGTGTGACAGACAATGAGCAGTTCTTC. It is translated as CAISVTDNEQFF.

The chain is built from TRBV7-9 and TRBJ2-3, with D possibly TRBD1 on 6 matching bases. Germline CDR1 is SEHNR and CDR2 is FQNEAQ (reference sequence). Trimming stripped 1 base from V and 6 bases from J, with 14 bases between. The CDR3 has 15 amino acids. CDR3 region: CASSLVAGETDTQYF. The CDR3 bases are TGTGCCAGCAGCTTAGTCGCAGGGGAGACTGATACGCAGTATTTT.

About this clone: One junction end does not reproduce the germline sequence, and a read error may be involved. CDR3: CSVEDPTGHPF. The CDR3 DNA reads TGCAGCGTTGAAGACCCAACAGGGCACCCTTTT. The chain has TRBV29-1 and TRBJ1-1, with D maybe TRBD1 (6 bases). CDR1 is SQVTM, CDR2 ANQGSEA, per germline. The CDR3 spans 11 residues.

V is TRBV6-2 or TRBV6-3 and J is TRBJ1-6; D unclear. V shed 5 bases and J shed 8 bases, with 13 bases lying between them. Germline values: CDR1 MNHEY, CDR2 SVGEGT. The CDR3 is 14 residues long. This CDR3 reads CASSPYLPDSPLHF. The DNA of the CDR3 is TGTGCCAGCAGTCCCTACCTTCCGGATTCACCCCTCCACTTT.

The chain has TRBV7-2 and TRBJ2-7, with TRBD1 matching over 7 bases. The CDR3 spans 15 residues. Germline CDR1 reads SGHTA; CDR2 reads FQGNSA. V lost 6 bases and J lost 6; bases outside the gene matches: 14. The chain's CDR3 is CASRVDRDSWSEQYF. The CDR3 DNA reads TGTGCCAGCAGGGTCGACAGGGATTCATGGAGCGAGCAGTACTTC.

This clone has just a few counts. The V gene is TRBV7-9, the J gene TRBJ2-7; TRBD2 matches at 8 bases. The CDR3 runs to 16 residues. Germline values: CDR1 SEHNR, CDR2 FQNEAQ (reference sequence). The V and J ends lost 5 bases and 6 bases, in that order; junction bases with no gene match: 15. DNA for the CDR3: TGTGCCAGCAGCCCACCGGCGGGGGGCAGATTCCCCGAGCAGTACTTC. Protein: CASSPPAGGRFPEQYF.

The chain uses TRBV7-8 and TRBJ1-1, with D hard to call. The germline V gene has CDR1 SGHVS and CDR2 FQNEAQ. Trimming stripped 2 bases from V and 3 bases from J, with 10 bases between. The CDR3 sequence is 14 residues long. The CDR3 DNA sequence: TGTGCCAGCAGCTTATACCTCGAGGACACTGAAGCTTTCTTT. Protein sequence: CASSLYLEDTEAFF.

The chain combines TRBV29-1 with TRBJ2-1; 7 nucleotides align to TRBD1. Germline lookup yields CDR1 SQVTM and CDR2 ANQGSEA. Trimming took 4 bases from V and 0 from J; bases not matched to a gene: 12. The CDR3 has 17 residues. The CDR3 is CSVGAWTGRSSYNEQFF. The CDR3 DNA sequence: TGCAGCGTTGGGGCCTGGACAGGACGAAGCTCCTACAATGAGCAGTTCTTC.

The chain has TRBV28 and TRBJ2-7; 8 bases agree with TRBD1. V lost 6 bases to trimming and J lost 3 bases; unmatched junction nucleotides: 10. Looked up from germline, CDR1 is MDHEN and CDR2 is SYDVKM. This CDR3 has 15 residues. The DNA for the CDR3 is TGTGCCAGCAGCCCCACCGGGACAGGCTACTACGAGCAGTACTTC. Residues: CASSPTGTGYYEQYF.

J is TRBJ1-5 and V is TRBV6-2 or TRBV6-3, with 7 bases identical to TRBD1. CDR3 size: 18 residues. The germline gives CDR1 MNHEY, CDR2 SVGEGT. V dropped 5 bases and J dropped 1; count of bases not matched to a gene: 14. CDR3 nucleotide sequence: TGTGCCAGCAGTCTACGGGCGACAGGGAAAAGGAGCAATCAGCCCCAGCATTTT. It encodes CASSLRATGKRSNQPQHF.

The chain uses TRBV18 and TRBJ2-7; TRBD1 is a possible D gene (5 bases). Between the trimmed V and J ends, which lost 1 base and 5 bases, there was a span of 12 bases. The CDR3 is made up of 14 amino acids. In germline, CDR1 is KGHSH, CDR2 LQKENI. The CDR3 DNA is TGTGCCAGCTCACCACGGGGCGCGGTGAACGAGCAGTACTTC. Its protein product is CASSPRGAVNEQYF.

This sequence joins TRBV6-5 and TRBJ2-5; 10 positions agree with TRBD2. V lost 5 bases to trimming and J lost 4 bases; unmatched junction nucleotides: 4. This CDR3 contains 14 residues. Germline CDR1 is MNHEY and CDR2 is SVGAGI. The CDR3 loop reads CASSKRGGLETQYF. DNA for the CDR3: TGTGCCAGCAGTAAGCGGGGGGGCCTAGAGACCCAGTACTTC.

In its sample, this clone was seen once. CDR3 coding DNA: TGTGCCAGTACCCCCCGAGGGGGAAGGAATGGCTACACCTTC. Protein: CASTPRGGRNGYTF. The chain employs TRBV19 and TRBJ1-2, with D tentatively TRBD1 (6 bases). V was cut by 7 bases and J by 6 bases, with 18 bases left in between. This CDR3 is built from 14 residues. Germline CDR1 and CDR2: LNHDA and SQIVND (reference sequence).

The chain combines TRBV11-3 with TRBJ2-6; perhaps TRBD1 as D (6 bases). Trimming pared 5 bases from V and 1 base from J, leaving 9 bases between. This CDR3 spans 15 amino acids. Looked up from germline, CDR1 is SGHNT and CDR2 is YENEEA. CDR3 sequence: CASSDTGSGANVLTF. As DNA, the CDR3 is TGTGCCAGCAGCGATACAGGGTCTGGGGCCAACGTCCTGACTTTC.